Included here is one TCR beta chain sequence, with context. What it binds is not known. MiXCR reprocessed the PCR reads for TCRdb. Of 3,700 or so clones listed, about a third are singletons. Germline V CDR1 and CDR2: SGHAT, FQNNGV. The CDR3 loop spans 13 amino acids. Trimming cost V 6 bases and J 8 bases, with 14 bases left between them. These data originate in a study of metastatic and nonmetastatic thyroid tumors. Findings and caveats of the study: Benign nodules were reported to have significantly lower TCR beta diversity than malignant thyroid tumors, in blood and tumor.

No treatment had been given to any patient before thyroid surgery. This rearrangement joins TRBV11-2 to TRBJ2-1, with D uncertain. The TCR comes from a male donor with papillary thyroid cancer or a benign thyroid nodule (not recorded which). Some clones in this sample may be carry-over from other donors' samples. The source material was adjacent normal tissue. CDR3: CASRVGLDHEQFF. The DNA for the CDR3 is TGTGCCAGCAGGGTTGGGTTGGACCATGAGCAGTTCTTC.